These T cell receptor beta chains were read from a single sample in a study of blood T cell repertoires in COVID-19. Assay: immunoSEQ multiplex PCR; the TCRdb copy retains only in-frame clones and omits some. The sample has 250,000 or so clones, about 83% seen once. The source material was PBMCs or T cells enriched from blood (not recorded which). All receptors derive from a woman aged 50 to 60 who had recovered from COVID-19. Each CDR3 is given with its conserved first and last residue. The order of the fields is V gene, clone size, J gene, D gene, CDR3 DNA, CDR3 protein. D genes are given only for firm matches. For some rows the clone size is stated as once, few or many, or as a class when expanded; others skip it.

TRBV11-2	NA	TRBJ1-1	NA	TGTGCCAGCAGCCCCCTAGGGTCAGGGCGAAACACTGAAGCTTTCTTT	CASSPLGSGRNTEAFF
TRBV19	NA	TRBJ2-7	NA	TGTGCCAGTAGTCCGGGACACTCCTACGAGCAGTACTTC	CASSPGHSYEQYF
TRBV6-2/TRBV6-3	NA	TRBJ1-5	TRBD1	TGTGCCAGCAGTCCCACGGACAGGGGCTGGGGCAATCAGCCCCAGCATTTT	CASSPTDRGWGNQPQHF
TRBV7-9	NA	TRBJ1-3	NA	TGTGCCAGCAGCTTACAGGGGTCTGGAAACACCATATATTTT	CASSLQGSGNTIYF
TRBV11-3	few	TRBJ2-7	TRBD2	TGTGCCAGCAGCCCCTCACGGGGAGGGATCGGGCAGTACTTC	CASSPSRGGIGQYF
TRBV9	NA	TRBJ2-1	TRBD2	TGTGCCAGCAGCGTAGAGGACGGGGGGGGTAATGAGCAGTTCTTC	CASSVEDGGGNEQFF
TRBV7-9	NA	TRBJ1-1	NA	TGTGCCAGCAGCTATTACACCCGCGGCAGCACTGAAGCTTTCTTT	CASSYYTRGSTEAFF
TRBV14	NA	TRBJ2-5	NA	TGTGCCAGCAGCCAAGATTCGTGGGCTAGCGGCCACTCTAGGGGGGCCCAGTACTTC	CASSQDSWASGHSRGAQYF
TRBV25-1	NA	TRBJ2-1	TRBD2	TGTGCCACCGTAGCCGCCGGAGCGGGAGAAGGGAATGAGCAGTTCTTC	CATVAAGAGEGNEQFF
TRBV2	NA	TRBJ2-7	TRBD1	TGTGCCAGCAGTGCCGGGACAGTCACGTCCGAGCAGTACTTC	CASSAGTVTSEQYF
TRBV7-2	NA	TRBJ2-7	TRBD2	TGTGCCAGCAGTCGTGACCTAGCGGGGACCTACGAGCAGTACTTC	CASSRDLAGTYEQYF
TRBV18	NA	TRBJ2-7	NA	TGTGCCAGCTCACCGGGCGTCCGCGAGCAGTACTTC	CASSPGVREQYF
TRBV14	NA	TRBJ1-3	NA	TGTGCCAGCAGGCAAGCCAGTCTGCACACCATATATTTT	CASRQASLHTIYF
TRBV11-2	NA	TRBJ2-2	NA	TGTGCCAGCAGCTCGCGTGTTGCGGCGGCGAACACCGGGGAGCTGTTTTTT	CASSSRVAAANTGELFF
TRBV4-1	few	TRBJ1-1	TRBD1	TGCGCCAGCAGCCAAACCGGGACAGGGGGGACTGAAGCTTTCTTT	CASSQTGTGGTEAFF
TRBV11-2	NA	TRBJ1-2	NA	TGTGCCAGCAGCCTAGTAGCCGTTACTAACTATGGCTACACCTTC	CASSLVAVTNYGYTF
TRBV4-3	NA	TRBJ1-2	TRBD1	TGCGCCAGCAGCCAAGATTTTAGTACAGGGGACGGATCTAACTATGGCTACACCTTC	CASSQDFSTGDGSNYGYTF
TRBV30	NA	TRBJ1-5	NA	TGTGCCTGGAATCAGAGGAGCAATCAGCCCCAGCATTTT	CAWNQRSNQPQHF
TRBV7-2	NA	TRBJ2-3	NA	TGTGCCAGCAGCTTAAATTATATCACAGATACGCAGTATTTT	CASSLNYITDTQYF
TRBV19	NA	TRBJ2-7	TRBD2	TGTGCCAGTAGTATGGGGGACTATTACGAGCAGTACTTC	CASSMGDYYEQYF
TRBV7-2	NA	TRBJ2-1	TRBD2	TGTGCCAGCAGCTTAGTTGCGGGGGATTCCTACAATGAGCAGTTCTTC	CASSLVAGDSYNEQFF
TRBV7-7	NA	TRBJ2-1	TRBD2	TGTGCTAGCAGCCGGACTAGCGGGTATACTGGTGAGCAGTTCTTC	CASSRTSGYTGEQFF
TRBV6-5	NA	TRBJ1-5	NA	TGTGCCAGCAACCCGGGCAATCAGCCCCAGCATTTT	CASNPGNQPQHF
TRBV6-5	few	TRBJ1-2	NA	TGTGCCAGCAGTTACCACAGGGATGGGGGCTACACCTTC	CASSYHRDGGYTF
TRBV19	NA	TRBJ2-4	TRBD2	TGTGCCAGTAGTATGTGGAGTAGCGGGAAGGAGGGAAACATTCAGTACTTC	CASSMWSSGKEGNIQYF
TRBV5-4	NA	TRBJ2-6	TRBD1	TGTGCCAGCAGCACGGGGACAGACTCTGGGGCCAACGTCCTGACTTTC	CASSTGTDSGANVLTF
TRBV5-1	NA	TRBJ2-1	TRBD2	TGCGCCAGCAGCTTCACTTTAGCGGGAAGCTCCTACAATGAGCAGTTCTTC	CASSFTLAGSSYNEQFF
TRBV14	NA	TRBJ1-6	NA	TGTGCCAGCAGCCAAGTGGCTCAAAACTCACCCCTCCACTTT	CASSQVAQNSPLHF
TRBV28	NA	TRBJ2-2	TRBD2	TGTGCCAGCGGGAGGGCTCTAGACACCGGGGAGCTGTTTTTT	CASGRALDTGELFF
TRBV30	NA	TRBJ1-5	NA	TGTGCCTGGAGTGTACGTGCAGGGCCCCAGCATTTT	CAWSVRAGPQHF
TRBV5-1	NA	TRBJ2-3	NA	TGCGCCAGCATCCCCATTCCGGGGGGCACAGATACGCAGTATTTT	CASIPIPGGTDTQYF
TRBV5-1	NA	TRBJ2-1	TRBD2	TGCGCCAGCAGCTTGGCCCTAGCGGGACACAATGAGCAGTTCTTC	CASSLALAGHNEQFF
TRBV9	NA	TRBJ1-3	NA	TGTGCCAGCAGCGTAGTCTCTGAGGTGAGCTCTGGAAACACCATATATTTT	CASSVVSEVSSGNTIYF
TRBV9	NA	TRBJ2-3	TRBD2	TGTGCCAGCAGCGTCCCAAGCGGGAAGGGCACAGATACGCAGTATTTT	CASSVPSGKGTDTQYF
TRBV6-5	NA	TRBJ2-6	NA	TGTGCCAGCAGACAAGTGTTATCTGGGGCCAACGTCCTGACTTTC	CASRQVLSGANVLTF
TRBV19	NA	TRBJ2-1	TRBD2	TGTGCCAGTATGATCCTAGCGGGAGACTATGAGCAGTTCTTC	CASMILAGDYEQFF
TRBV3-1/TRBV3-2	NA	TRBJ1-4	NA	TGTGCCAGCAGCCAAGAGCCGCACAGGTTGGGAACAAAACGACTGTTTTTT	CASSQEPHRLGTKRLFF
TRBV4-1	NA	TRBJ1-3	NA	TGCGCCAGCAGCCCCGGTCGGACAAGTGGAAACACCATATATTTT	CASSPGRTSGNTIYF
TRBV7-2	NA	TRBJ1-5	NA	TGTGCCAGCAGCTTAGTCTATAGCAATCAGCCCCAGCATTTT	CASSLVYSNQPQHF
TRBV19	NA	TRBJ2-3	TRBD1	TGTGCCAGTACCCAAACCGGGACAGGGGGCAATACGCAGTATTTT	CASTQTGTGGNTQYF